This T cell receptor beta chain comes out of a study of blood T cell repertoires in COVID-19. Across the whole study: Sample material is recorded as cDNA or gDNA derived from T cells, B-cell-depleted T cells, or PBMCs.

Per the germline V gene, CDR1 is KGHSH and CDR2 is LQKENI. V was clipped by 2 bases and J by 8 bases, with 22 bases between them. The CDR3 contains 17 residues. Using immunoSEQ multiplex PCR, the repertoire was profiled, and TCRdb retains in-frame clones only, with some absent. The data hold under 450,000 clones, with around 91% observed a single time. The chain carries TRBV18 and TRBJ2-1; a possible D gene is TRBD2 (6 bases). Source material: peripheral blood. The sequence came from a middle-aged woman with COVID-19, enrolled during active disease. This chain's CDR3 is CASSPIFGGALGYEQFF. In DNA, the CDR3 is TGTGCCAGCTCACCAATTTTCGGCGGGGCCCTAGGGTATGAGCAGTTCTTC.